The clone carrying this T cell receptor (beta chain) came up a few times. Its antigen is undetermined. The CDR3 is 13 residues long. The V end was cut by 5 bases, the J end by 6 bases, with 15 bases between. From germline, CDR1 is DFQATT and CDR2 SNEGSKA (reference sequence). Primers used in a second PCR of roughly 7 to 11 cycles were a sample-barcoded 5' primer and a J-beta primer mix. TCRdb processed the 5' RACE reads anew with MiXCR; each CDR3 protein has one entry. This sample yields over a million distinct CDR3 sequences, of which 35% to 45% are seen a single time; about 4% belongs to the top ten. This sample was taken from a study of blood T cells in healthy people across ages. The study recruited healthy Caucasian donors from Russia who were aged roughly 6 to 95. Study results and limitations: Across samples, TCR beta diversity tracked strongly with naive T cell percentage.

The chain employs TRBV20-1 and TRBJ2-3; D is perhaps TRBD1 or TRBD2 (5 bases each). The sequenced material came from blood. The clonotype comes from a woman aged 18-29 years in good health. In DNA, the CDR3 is TGCAGTGCTCCGGGGCGGGCAGAGGATACGCAGTATTTT. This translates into CSAPGRAEDTQYF.